Listed below are T cell receptor beta chains from one sample, sequenced in a study of blood T cell repertoires in COVID-19. Method: immunoSEQ multiplex PCR; TCRdb's copy keeps in-frame clones and lacks some. The table has about 43,000 clones, less than 90% seen once. The sequenced sample consisted of peripheral blood. These TCRs come from a human donor in a cohort sampled during active COVID-19. Each CDR3 is given with its conserved first and last residue. A D gene is named only where the DNA matches it firmly.

J gene: TRBJ1-2
V gene: TRBV29-1
D gene: NA
CDR3 protein: CSVESGELNGYTF

J gene: TRBJ2-2
V gene: TRBV6-6
D gene: NA
CDR3 protein: CASRFTENTGELFF

J gene: TRBJ2-3
V gene: TRBV7-6
D gene: TRBD2
CDR3 protein: CASSWMETSGGSSTDTQYF

J gene: TRBJ2-7
V gene: TRBV18
D gene: NA
CDR3 protein: CASSPARSGYEQYF

J gene: TRBJ2-3
V gene: TRBV19
D gene: TRBD2
CDR3 protein: CASSIARGATDTQYF

J gene: TRBJ2-5
V gene: TRBV9
D gene: NA
CDR3 protein: CASSVDYTPQETQYF

J gene: TRBJ1-4
V gene: TRBV7-7
D gene: NA
CDR3 protein: CASSLEPHSEKLFF

J gene: TRBJ1-1
V gene: TRBV5-1
D gene: NA
CDR3 protein: CASSWDFGGTEAFF

J gene: TRBJ1-1
V gene: TRBV5-1
D gene: NA
CDR3 protein: CASSSTRDTEAFF

J gene: TRBJ2-5
V gene: TRBV13
D gene: TRBD1
CDR3 protein: CASSLRQGRKTQYF

J gene: TRBJ2-7
V gene: TRBV19
D gene: NA
CDR3 protein: CASSIRQGYEQYF

J gene: TRBJ2-1
V gene: TRBV5-4
D gene: TRBD1
CDR3 protein: CASSYRDRGDEQFF

J gene: TRBJ1-3
V gene: TRBV7-6
D gene: TRBD1
CDR3 protein: CASSLGVQGSGNTIYF

J gene: TRBJ1-1
V gene: TRBV5-1
D gene: TRBD1
CDR3 protein: CASSLVPGGEAFF

J gene: TRBJ2-3
V gene: TRBV4-3
D gene: NA
CDR3 protein: CASSQDALPGADTQYF

J gene: TRBJ1-1
V gene: TRBV3-1/TRBV3-2
D gene: NA
CDR3 protein: CASSDGTWTVEAFF

J gene: TRBJ2-3
V gene: TRBV29-1
D gene: TRBD1
CDR3 protein: CSVEDRGADTQYF

J gene: TRBJ2-5
V gene: TRBV2
D gene: NA
CDR3 protein: CASSPGVVGETQYF